The rows below give T cell receptor beta chains drawn from one sample of a study of regulatory T cells in long-lasting Graves disease. TCRdb used MiXCR to reprocess the multiplex PCR reads, holding one entry per CDR3 protein. The sample shows hundreds of thousands of distinct CDR3 sequences, around 20% of them seen only once. Sequencing was performed on peripheral blood mononuclear cells (PBMCs), taken when the disease was refractory, from a patient treated with antithyroid drugs. The source of these receptors is a female donor with Graves disease. The CDR3 runs from the conserved cysteine through the conserved F or W. A D gene is named only where the DNA matches it firmly. For some rows the clone size is stated as once, few or many, or as a class when expanded; others skip it.

cdr3_length	v_call	d_call	j_call	clone_size	cdr3_aa	cdr3_nt
14	TRBV25-1	TRBD1	TRBJ2-7	few	CASSADRGSGEQYF	TGTGCCAGCAGTGCGGACAGGGGATCGGGAGAGCAGTACTTC
14	TRBV12-3/TRBV12-4	NA	TRBJ1-1	few	CASSFGRMNTEAFF	TGTGCCAGCAGTTTTGGCCGGATGAACACTGAAGCTTTCTTT
16	TRBV20-1	NA	TRBJ1-1	few	CSAREFRQNLNTEAFF	TGCAGTGCTAGAGAATTTAGACAGAATCTGAACACTGAAGCTTTCTTT
15	TRBV25-1	TRBD2	TRBJ2-7	many	CASSGRSAGVGEQYF	TGTGCCAGCAGTGGCAGATCAGCGGGAGTGGGGGAGCAGTACTTC
17	TRBV5-1	NA	TRBJ2-2	few	CASSATVQGPNTGELFF	TGCGCCAGCAGCGCCACCGTACAGGGCCCGAACACCGGGGAGCTGTTTTTT
12	TRBV20-1	TRBD1	TRBJ2-5	few	CSPGQGKETQYF	TGCAGCCCGGGACAGGGGAAAGAGACCCAGTACTTC
18	TRBV14	TRBD2	TRBJ2-7	NA	CASSQERLAGDSAYEQYF	TGTGCCAGCAGCCAAGAGCGACTAGCGGGAGATAGCGCCTACGAGCAGTACTTC
16	TRBV11-2	TRBD1	TRBJ2-7	many	CASSLDRGRGPYEQYF	TGTGCCAGCAGCTTAGACCGCGGTAGGGGGCCCTACGAGCAGTACTTC
13	TRBV27	NA	TRBJ1-5	few	CASRQSPNQPQHF	TGTGCCAGCCGACAGAGTCCCAATCAGCCCCAGCATTTT
16	TRBV15	NA	TRBJ1-2	few	CATSRDRDRALDGYTF	TGTGCCACCAGCAGAGACAGGGATCGAGCCCTCGATGGCTACACCTTC
15	TRBV2	NA	TRBJ2-2	once	CASSESLEYTGELFF	TGTGCCAGCAGTGAAAGTCTAGAATACACCGGGGAGCTGTTTTTT
15	TRBV28	NA	TRBJ2-7	many	CASSNPGPIGYEQYF	TGTGCCAGCAGCAATCCGGGGCCAATAGGTTACGAGCAGTACTTC
13	TRBV10-3	NA	TRBJ2-2	many	CAITTPGTGELFF	TGTGCCATCACCACGCCGGGCACCGGGGAGCTGTTTTTT
14	TRBV20-1	NA	TRBJ2-7	many	CSARSPRAGGEQYF	TGCAGTGCTAGAAGCCCCCGGGCAGGTGGGGAGCAGTACTTC
14	TRBV19	TRBD1	TRBJ1-1	few	CASTKQGSNTEAFF	TGTGCCAGTACCAAACAGGGGAGCAACACTGAAGCTTTCTTT
14	TRBV6-5	NA	TRBJ1-4	NA	CASSYPGVYEKLFF	TGTGCCAGCAGTTACCCGGGGGTGTATGAAAAACTGTTTTTT
11	TRBV30	NA	TRBJ2-2	NA	CAWRMAGELFF	TGTGCCTGGAGGATGGCCGGGGAGCTGTTTTTT
15	TRBV11-2	TRBD2	TRBJ2-1	few	CASSKRDLKSDEQFF	TGTGCCAGCAGTAAGCGGGACTTAAAGAGCGATGAGCAGTTCTTC
14	TRBV29-1	NA	TRBJ2-7	NA	CSVEDYGGGYEQYF	TGCAGCGTTGAAGATTACGGCGGAGGCTACGAGCAGTACTTC
12	TRBV5-1	TRBD1	TRBJ1-1	NA	CASSTGGSEAFF	TGCGCCAGCAGCACAGGGGGCAGTGAAGCTTTCTTT
16	TRBV9	TRBD1	TRBJ1-4	NA	CASSEGTRQGIEKLFF	TGTGCCAGCAGCGAGGGTACCCGACAGGGGATCGAAAAACTGTTTTTT
14	TRBV12-3/TRBV12-4	NA	TRBJ2-7	many	CASSPRPDGYEQYF	TGTGCCAGCAGTCCACGTCCGGACGGCTACGAGCAGTACTTC
15	TRBV28	TRBD1	TRBJ2-5	many	CASSPGGTVQETQYF	TGTGCCAGCAGCCCAGGGGGCACGGTCCAAGAGACCCAGTACTTC
16	TRBV3-1	NA	TRBJ2-7	few	CASSHRGWGNSYEQYF	TGTGCCAGCAGCCATCGGGGGTGGGGGAACTCCTACGAGCAGTACTTC
14	TRBV30	NA	TRBJ1-6	many	CAWSVGGYNSPLHF	TGTGCCTGGAGTGTCGGGGGCTATAATTCACCCCTCCACTTT
14	TRBV2	NA	TRBJ1-6	once	CASSDWGSNSPPHF	TGTGCCAGTAGTGATTGGGGATCTAATTCACCCCCCCACTTT
14	TRBV24-1	NA	TRBJ2-2	many	CATQADNPTGELFF	TGTGCCACCCAGGCAGACAATCCCACCGGGGAGCTGTTTTTT
16	TRBV7-8	NA	TRBJ2-2	NA	CASSLALRENTGELFF	TGTGCCAGCAGCTTAGCTTTGCGGGAGAACACCGGGGAGCTGTTTTTT
15	TRBV5-1	NA	TRBJ1-5	few	CASSPQGGANQPQHF	TGCGCCAGCAGCCCCCAAGGTGGGGCAAATCAGCCCCAGCATTTT
17	TRBV7-8	NA	TRBJ1-6	few	CASSLGSGISYNSPLHF	TGTGCCAGCAGCTTAGGTTCCGGAATCTCCTATAATTCACCCCTCCACTTT
16	TRBV12-3/TRBV12-4	NA	TRBJ2-2	many	CASSLVTTLDTGELFF	TGTGCCAGCAGTTTAGTGACTACCTTGGACACCGGGGAGCTGTTTTTT
15	TRBV11-2	TRBD2	TRBJ2-7	NA	CASSGGRKNGYEQYF	TGCGCCAGCAGCGGCGGGAGAAAAAACGGCTACGAGCAGTACTTC
17	TRBV3-1	TRBD1	TRBJ2-5	many	CASSQERDRRSAETQYF	TGTGCCAGCAGCCAAGAAAGGGACAGACGAAGCGCGGAGACCCAGTACTTC
15	TRBV20-1	TRBD2	TRBJ2-7	few	CSARDGTGGRDEQYF	TGCAGTGCTAGAGATGGAACGGGCGGGAGGGACGAGCAGTACTTC
16	TRBV5-1	TRBD1	TRBJ2-5	NA	CASSLAYRGNQETQYF	TGCGCCAGCAGCTTGGCGTACAGGGGAAACCAAGAGACCCAGTACTTC
12	TRBV15	NA	TRBJ2-3	NA	CATSRKTDTQYF	TGTGCCACCAGCAGGAAGACAGATACGCAGTATTTT
12	TRBV28	NA	TRBJ2-5	NA	CASSYVSRGQYF	TGTGCCAGCAGTTATGTTAGCAGGGGCCAGTACTTC